Listed below are T cell receptor beta chains from one sample, sequenced in a study of PD-1 and CTLA-4 blockade in melanoma. Profiling relied on immunoSEQ multiplex PCR, and the TCRdb table lists in-frame clones only, not all of them. The sample includes 25,000 to 40,000 clones, about 88% seen only once; the top ten take almost 6.5%. The starting material was CD8+ T cells from peripheral blood, obtained from a patient given anti-PD-1 treatment. Every receptor here comes from a human donor with melanoma. Each CDR3 is given with its conserved first and last residue. Each record gives: D gene, J gene, V gene, clone size, CDR3 DNA, CDR3 protein. A D gene is named only where the DNA matches it firmly. Clone size is shown for a subset of rows, as once, few, many or a class of expanded clone.

D: .; J: TRBJ2-2; V: TRBV10-2; size: .; DNA: TGCGCCAGCAGGGGAACCACCGGGGAGCTGTTTTTT; CDR3: CASRGTTGELFF
D: .; J: TRBJ1-5; V: TRBV9; size: .; DNA: TGTGCCAGCAGCGTAGCCCGGCAGGGAGGACAGCCCCAGCATTTT; CDR3: CASSVARQGGQPQHF
D: TRBD1; J: TRBJ1-1; V: TRBV27; size: .; DNA: TGTGCCAGCAACTCACAGGGGGCGTTATCTGAAGCTTTCTTT; CDR3: CASNSQGALSEAFF
D: .; J: TRBJ2-2; V: TRBV5-1; size: .; DNA: TGCGCCAGCAGCTTATTGGGGGAGGACACCGGGGAGCTGTTTTTT; CDR3: CASSLLGEDTGELFF
D: .; J: TRBJ2-3; V: TRBV24-1; size: .; DNA: TGTGCCACCAGGGCCTCGAGTACGAACGCAGATACGCAGTATTTT; CDR3: CATRASSTNADTQYF
D: .; J: TRBJ1-3; V: TRBV12-3/TRBV12-4; size: .; DNA: TGTGCCAGCAGTTCCCCCTCTGGAAACACCATATATTTT; CDR3: CASSSPSGNTIYF
D: TRBD1; J: TRBJ1-1; V: TRBV6-2/TRBV6-3; size: .; DNA: TGTGCCAGCAGCAACGGACAGGGGGCGCCCGGTGGGGCTTTCTTT; CDR3: CASSNGQGAPGGAFF
D: TRBD1; J: TRBJ2-2; V: TRBV6-6; size: few; DNA: TGTGCCAGCAGTTATGGCGGGACAGGGAACACCGGGGAGCTGTTTTTT; CDR3: CASSYGGTGNTGELFF
D: .; J: TRBJ2-3; V: TRBV3-1/TRBV3-2; size: .; DNA: TGTGCCAGCAGTCCAGAACAAGATACGCAGTATTTT; CDR3: CASSPEQDTQYF
D: TRBD1; J: TRBJ2-2; V: TRBV18; size: few; DNA: TGTGCCAGCTCACGACCTCCCGGGACAGGGAACACCGGGGAGCTGTTTTTT; CDR3: CASSRPPGTGNTGELFF
D: .; J: TRBJ1-2; V: TRBV30; size: .; DNA: TGTGCCTGGGAAGGCTTTAACTATGGCTACACCTTC; CDR3: CAWEGFNYGYTF
D: .; J: TRBJ1-2; V: TRBV7-9; size: .; DNA: TGTGCCAGCAGCCAGGGGACCTATGGCTACACCTTC; CDR3: CASSQGTYGYTF
D: .; J: TRBJ1-3; V: TRBV11-2; size: .; DNA: TGTGCCAGCAGCCCCAGAGGGGAGGCTGGAAACACCATATATTTT; CDR3: CASSPRGEAGNTIYF
D: .; J: TRBJ1-5; V: TRBV19; size: few; DNA: TGTGCCAGTAGTCATCAGAGGCAGCCCCAGCATTTT; CDR3: CASSHQRQPQHF
D: .; J: TRBJ1-2; V: TRBV2; size: .; DNA: TGTGCCAGCGGGGAGGGGGAAGGCTACACCTTC; CDR3: CASGEGEGYTF
D: TRBD1; J: TRBJ1-6; V: TRBV23-1; size: .; DNA: TGCGCCAGCAGTCAACCGACAGGGGAATTCTCACCCCTCCACTTT; CDR3: CASSQPTGEFSPLHF